One and the same sample provided the 21 T cell receptor beta chains below, sequenced in a study of T-cell memory formation after mild COVID-19. TCRdb used MiXCR to reprocess the 5' RACE reads, holding one entry per CDR3 protein. The sample carries hundreds of thousands of distinct CDR3 sequences, 20% to 25% recorded once. The material sequenced was PBMCs or a T cell subset sorted from them (not recorded which). These receptors came from an adult woman who had mild COVID-19 (a few samples of this study predate the infection). Cell type and time point are not known.

This clonotype was observed a handful of times. This chain links TRBV12-3 or TRBV12-4 with TRBJ1-6; possibly TRBD1 for D (6 bases). Trimming took 2 bases from V and 6 from J, leaving 17 bases between them. The CDR3 has 17 amino acids. CDR3 nucleotide sequence: TGTGCCAGCAGTTTACGGAGGGCGAGGGGGAGTAATTCACCCCTCCACTTT. Amino acids: CASSLRRARGSNSPLHF.

This clonotype has at least ten counts. The chain uses TRBV3-1 and TRBJ2-5; 11 bases are a match to TRBD2. This CDR3 is built from 16 residues. Germline CDR1 LGHDT, CDR2 YNNKEL (reference sequence). The ends lost 0 bases at V and 2 bases at J; junction bases unmatched: 2. The CDR3 sequence is CASSQEGTSGQETQYF. The CDR3 DNA is TGTGCCAGCAGCCAAGAAGGGACTAGCGGACAAGAGACCCAGTACTTC.

This sequence joins TRBV11-2 and TRBJ2-1; 9 bases fit TRBD2. CDR3 length: 15 residues. V shed 6 bases, J shed 8 bases, and the junction held 11 bases outside the gene matches. The germline V gene has CDR1 SGHAT and CDR2 FQNNGV. This CDR3 reads CASREAGGGTYEQFF. The DNA for the CDR3 is TGTGCCAGCAGGGAAGCGGGGGGAGGGACCTATGAGCAGTTCTTC.

This clonotype was found many times. The rearrangement uses TRBV29-1 and TRBJ1-1; unclear D gene. Germline CDR1 reads SQVTM; CDR2 reads ANQGSEA. The V and J ends lost 4 bases and 6 bases respectively, with 9 bases between them. The CDR3 has 11 amino acids. The chain's CDR3 is CSVVVGPEAFF. CDR3 in DNA: TGCAGCGTTGTAGTTGGACCTGAAGCTTTCTTT.

The chain has TRBV12-3 or TRBV12-4 and TRBJ2-5, with TRBD2 matching over 13 bases. The CDR3 extends over 19 amino acids. The V segment lost 0 bases and the J segment 5 bases; nucleotides outside the gene matches: 12. CDR3 DNA sequence: TGTGCCAGCAGTTTAGCGAGGTGGACTAGCGGGGGTGTTTGGGAGACCCAGTACTTC. Translation: CASSLARWTSGGVWETQYF.

The genes are TRBV4-1 and TRBJ2-7; D is possibly TRBD2 (6 bases). This CDR3 region has 15 residues. From germline, CDR1 is MGHRA and CDR2 YSYEKL. Trimming removed 1 base from V and 0 bases from J, with 10 bases in between. In nucleotides, the CDR3 is TGCGCCAGCAGCCAAGTGGGACTTAGCTCCTACGAGCAGTACTTC. This translates into CASSQVGLSSYEQYF.

This chain uses TRBV20-1 with TRBJ2-1; TRBD2 agrees at 12 bases. V shed 6 bases and J 7 bases; nucleotides not matched to a gene: 1. Germline-derived CDR1 and CDR2 are DFQATT and SNEGSKA (reference sequence). This CDR3 spans 12 amino acids. CDR3 nucleotide sequence: TGCAGTGCCACTAGCGGGAGGAATGAGCAGTTCTTC. It specifies CSATSGRNEQFF.

The table lists this clonotype with a count of one. The CDR3 DNA reads TGTGCCAGCAGCCGACCTGAGGGGCGGGGGGGCACCGGGGAGCTGTTTTTT. Encoded protein: CASSRPEGRGGTGELFF. The chain links TRBV25-1 to TRBJ2-2, with 9 nucleotides matching TRBD2. CDR3 length equals 17 residues. The V gene's germline CDR1 is MGHDK and CDR2 SYGVNS. V trimming: 6 bases; J trimming: 4 bases; junction bases outside the gene matches: 12.

This clonotype has just a few counts. CDR3 amino acids: CASSPGGRGNTEAFF. The CDR3 coding sequence is TGTGCCAGCAGCCCCGGCGGGAGGGGGAACACTGAAGCTTTCTTT. This rearrangement joins TRBV16 to TRBJ1-1; tentatively, D is TRBD1 (5 bases). The CDR3 is 15 amino acids. Deletions cut 4 bases from V and 1 base from J, with 13 bases between. Germline CDR1 reads KGHSY; CDR2 reads FQNENV.

The rearrangement joins TRBV7-8 to TRBJ1-1, with 7 nucleotides matching TRBD1. Germline-derived CDR1 and CDR2 are SGHVS and FQNEAQ. V was pared by 5 bases and J by 5 bases, with 11 bases of the junction left unmatched. The CDR3 has 15 residues. The CDR3 sequence is CASSPRQGRWTEAFF. CDR3 nucleotides: TGTGCCAGCAGCCCGCGACAGGGTCGGTGGACTGAAGCTTTCTTT. The variable domain in full, with the rest retrieved from reference TRBV7-8 and TRBJ1-1, is GAGVSQSPRYKVAKRGQDVALRCDPISGHVSLFWYQQALGQGPEFLTYFQNEAQLDKSGLPSDRFFAERPEGSVSTLKIQRTQQEDSAVYLCASSPRQGRWTEAFFGQGTRLTVV.

This chain connects TRBV4-1 to TRBJ2-1; TRBD2 agrees at 13 bases. This CDR3 contains 16 residues. Germline CDR1 and CDR2: MGHRA and YSYEKL. V dropped 2 bases and J dropped 9; count of bases not matched to a gene: 7. The CDR3 protein is CASSQLLAGGPGEQFF. The CDR3, as DNA: TGCGCCAGCAGCCAACTACTAGCGGGGGGGCCGGGTGAGCAGTTCTTC.

The rearrangement joins TRBV6-6 to TRBJ2-7; TRBD2 matches at 9 bases. This CDR3 contains 14 residues. Trimming cost V 6 bases and J 4 bases; bases outside gene matches: 7. Per germline, CDR1 MNHNY and CDR2 SVGAGI (reference sequence). The CDR3 DNA is TGTGCCAGCAGCCCGAGCGGGAGGAATTACGAGCAGTACTTC. It specifies CASSPSGRNYEQYF.

This clonotype has more than one count but fewer than ten. The V gene is TRBV29-1, the J gene TRBJ2-2; unclear D gene. Germline loops: CDR1 SQVTM, CDR2 ANQGSEA. The CDR3 spans 14 residues. Trimming shortened V by 2 bases and J by 10 bases, and 17 bases separated the two germline ends. CDR3 DNA sequence: TGCAGCGTTGAATGGTCCGGACGGTCGGAGGAGCTGTTTTTT. Protein sequence: CSVEWSGRSEELFF.

The rearrangement links TRBV12-3 or TRBV12-4 to TRBJ2-1; possible D gene TRBD1, 5 bases. The V gene lost 3 bases and the J gene lost 4 bases, with 10 bases spanning the gap. The CDR3 spans 14 residues. CDR3 sequence (DNA): TGTGCCAGCAGTTTCAGGGTGGCGTACAATGAGCAGTTCTTC. Residues: CASSFRVAYNEQFF.

The rearrangement uses TRBV11-3 and TRBJ2-7, with D possibly matching TRBD1 (5 bases). CDR3 length: 14 amino acids. Looked up from germline, CDR1 is SGHNT and CDR2 is YENEEA. V lost 2 bases, J lost 0 bases, and 8 bases lay in between. The CDR3 loop reads CASSLSRDSYEQYF. In nucleotides, the CDR3 is TGTGCCAGCAGCTTAAGCAGGGACTCCTACGAGCAGTACTTC.

This chain uses TRBV24-1 with TRBJ2-1, with D uncertain. CDR3 length: 14 residues. Germline assignment: CDR1 KGHDR and CDR2 SFDVKD. Trimming took 4 bases from V and 9 from J, leaving 15 bases between them. The CDR3 sequence is CATSDPGKLSEQFF. The CDR3 region has the DNA TGTGCCACCAGTGACCCCGGTAAACTCAGTGAGCAGTTCTTC.

This clonotype showed up just a few times. The rearrangement joins TRBV30 to TRBJ2-1; D unresolved. Germline assignment: CDR1 GTSNPN and CDR2 SVGIG (reference sequence). This CDR3 has 13 amino acids. Trimming shortened V by 0 bases and J by 8 bases, and 11 bases separated the two germline ends. CDR3 protein: CAWSVRPPDEQFF. The DNA of the CDR3 is TGTGCCTGGAGTGTACGGCCCCCCGATGAGCAGTTCTTC.

The chain joins TRBV27 to TRBJ2-4; TRBD2 agrees at 8 bases. Trimming took 5 bases from V and 0 from J; bases not matched to a gene: 9. The CDR3 loop spans 17 amino acids. Germline lookup yields CDR1 MNHEY and CDR2 SMNVEV (reference sequence). The CDR3 nucleotides read TGTGCCAGCAGTCCCATAGGAGCGGGGGTAGCCAAAAACATTCAGTACTTC. Amino acid sequence: CASSPIGAGVAKNIQYF.

The chain carries TRBV27 and TRBJ2-6, with D uncertain. Trimming took 6 bases from V and 0 from J, leaving 3 bases between them. This CDR3 region has 13 residues. Looked up from germline, CDR1 is MNHEY and CDR2 is SMNVEV (reference sequence). The CDR3 sequence is CASRLSGANVLTF. CDR3 nucleotide sequence: TGTGCCAGCAGGCTCTCTGGGGCCAACGTCCTGACTTTC. Variable domain in full (rest from reference TRBV27 and TRBJ2-6): EAQVTQNPRYLITVTGKKLTVTCSQNMNHEYMSWYRQDPGLGLRQIYYSMNVEVTDKGDVPEGYKVSRKEKRNFPLILESPSPNQTSLYFCASRLSGANVLTFGAGSRLTVL.

As concerns this clonotype: A read error is possible here, since a much larger clone lies one base away. The J gene is TRBJ1-1, the V gene TRBV27; maybe TRBD1 (6 bases). The CDR3 consists of 13 residues. Germline CDR1 reads MNHEY; CDR2 reads SMNVEV (reference sequence). CDR3 in amino acids: CASSLRGSTKAFF. The CDR3 nucleotides are TGTGCCAGCAGTTTAAGGGGGTCCACTAAAGCTTTCTTT.

This clonotype was seen a few times. Compared with germline, one end of the junction differs, possibly owing to a read error. This chain connects TRBV24-1 to TRBJ2-1; TRBD1 is a possible D gene (5 bases). The length of the CDR3 is 12 residues. CDR1 KGHDR and CDR2 SFDVKD come from the germline V gene. In DNA form, the CDR3 reads TGTGCCACCGGGATAGGGGTAAATGCGCAGTTCTTC. Amino acids: CATGIGVNAQFF.